What follows are 14 T cell receptor beta chains derived from one specimen sequenced in a study of T cell repertoires in cytomegalovirus infection. TCRdb re-analysed the reads in MiXCR, keeping a single row per CDR3 protein. The sample yields about 140,000 distinct CDR3 sequences, roughly 6% seen once. The material sequenced was PBMCs. The receptors come from a human donor in good health (CMV status not recorded). Some clones in this sample may be carry-over from other donors' samples.

This clonotype was counted at least ten times. The gene calls are TRBV7-2 and TRBJ2-2, with a tentative D call TRBD2 (5 bases). The CDR3 has 14 residues. Germline assignment: CDR1 SGHTA and CDR2 FQGNSA. Deletions cut 6 bases from V and 0 bases from J, with 8 bases between. The CDR3 DNA reads as TGTGCCAGCAGGGGCGGGCCGAACACCGGGGAGCTGTTTTTT. Translated: CASRGGPNTGELFF.

This clonotype was counted at least ten times. J is TRBJ2-2 and V is TRBV4-3; TRBD2 might be the D (6 bases). Trimming removed 0 bases from V and 2 bases from J, with 10 bases in between. The V gene's germline CDR1 is LGHNA and CDR2 YSLEER. This CDR3 spans 16 amino acids. CDR3 residues: CASSQEAGPNTGELFF. CDR3 coding DNA: TGCGCCAGCAGCCAAGAGGCGGGGCCAAACACCGGGGAGCTGTTTTTT.

This chain connects TRBV5-6 to TRBJ2-2; D is unresolved. Germline CDR1 is SGHDT and CDR2 is YYEEEE. The CDR3 loop spans 14 amino acids. Trimming left V 0 bases short and J 0 bases short, with 3 bases between. CDR3 sequence: CASSLVTNTGELFF. CDR3 sequence (DNA): TGTGCCAGCAGCTTGGTTACGAACACCGGGGAGCTGTTTTTT.

This clonotype was recorded once. This may stem from a read error, because a much larger clone lies one nucleotide away. The chain recombines TRBV28 with TRBJ1-2; D unclear. Germline V gives CDR1 MDHEN, CDR2 SYDVKM. Trimming took 9 bases from V and 6 from J, leaving 23 bases between them. This CDR3 is 15 amino acids long. CDR3 DNA: TGTGCCAGAAGCCCCGTTAGGGCCGAAATCGATGGCTACACCTTC. Its translation is CARSPVRAEIDGYTF.

This clonotype has at least ten counts. The chain recombines TRBV7-9 with TRBJ1-2, with TRBD1 matching over 9 bases. J lost 2 bases, V lost 1 base, and 2 bases had no gene match. The CDR3 is made up of 15 amino acids. Germline V CDR1 and CDR2: SEHNR, FQNEAQ (reference sequence). The CDR3 nucleotides are TGTGCCAGCAGCTTAGGGACAGGGGCGAACTATGGCTACACCTTC. Protein: CASSLGTGANYGYTF.

This chain uses TRBV20-1 with TRBJ2-7; the D gene could be TRBD1 or TRBD2 (5 bases each). V gave up 4 bases and J gave up 6 bases, with 16 bases separating them. The CDR3 covers 13 residues. Germline CDR1 is DFQATT and CDR2 is SNEGSKA (reference sequence). The CDR3 DNA follows: TGCAGTGCTACCGGGACGACTCGATCCGAGCAGTACTTC. Translated, it gives CSATGTTRSEQYF.

This clonotype was counted many times. V is TRBV7-2 and J is TRBJ2-4; TRBD2 aligns across 12 bases. CDR1 SGHTA and CDR2 FQGNSA come from the germline V gene. Trimming removed 5 bases from V and 2 bases from J; junction bases left unmatched: 16. The CDR3 sequence is 20 residues long. CDR3 nucleotide sequence: TGTGCCAGCAGCCCACGACTAGCGGGGGCCCTCACGCAGACCAAAAACATTCAGTACTTC. Protein product: CASSPRLAGALTQTKNIQYF.

This sequence joins TRBV14 and TRBJ2-3, with 12 bases fitting TRBD2. Trimming took 4 bases from V and 6 from J; bases not matched to a gene: 17. CDR1 is SGHDN, CDR2 FVKESK, per germline. This CDR3 has 19 amino acids. The CDR3 sequence is CASSPRERATSGGEDTQYF. The CDR3 nucleotides are TGTGCCAGCAGCCCCCGAGAGAGGGCGACTAGCGGGGGTGAGGATACGCAGTATTTT.

This clonotype has only a few counts. V is TRBV4-2 and J is TRBJ1-1, with unresolved D. CDR3 length: 14 residues. Trimming took 0 bases from V and 4 from J, leaving 9 bases between them. Germline V gene lookup returns CDR1 LGHNA and CDR2 YNFKEQ. CDR3 bases: TGTGCCAGCAGCCAAGATGGACTCAGCACTGAAGCTTTCTTT. Its translation: CASSQDGLSTEAFF.

This clonotype was observed a few times. The rearrangement joins TRBV12-3 or TRBV12-4 to TRBJ2-1; D not resolved. V lost 3 bases to trimming and J lost 10 bases, with 10 bases between them. The CDR3 loop spans 12 amino acids. CDR3 loop: CASSFQSGEQFF. The CDR3 bases are TGTGCCAGCAGTTTCCAGTCCGGGGAGCAGTTCTTC.

The chain has TRBV9 and TRBJ2-7; 8 positions agree with TRBD2. This CDR3 is 16 amino acids long. Germline V gives CDR1 SGDLS, CDR2 YYNGEE. With 3 bases clipped from V and 0 bases from J, the junction kept 8 bases outside the gene matches. The CDR3 reads CASSASAGGSSYEQYF. Here the CDR3 DNA reads TGTGCCAGCAGCGCAAGTGCGGGGGGAAGCTCCTACGAGCAGTACTTC.

In this sample, this clonotype turned up a few times. This chain links TRBV19 with TRBJ1-4, with 8 bases lining up with TRBD1. This CDR3 region has 14 residues. CDR1 and CDR2 (germline): LNHDA, SQIVND (reference sequence). The V gene end was trimmed by 6 bases and the J gene end by 7 bases; junction bases not matched to a gene: 7. In DNA, the CDR3 is TGTGCCAGTAGCCCGGACAGGGACGGTGAAAAACTGTTTTTT. It translates to CASSPDRDGEKLFF.

This clonotype was counted ten times or more. The chain recombines TRBV7-3 with TRBJ2-3; D gene unclear. The CDR3 runs 14 residues. The germline V gene encodes CDR1 SGHTA and CDR2 FQGTGA. Trimming left V 5 bases short and J 0 bases short, with 9 bases between. The CDR3: CASSPSHSTDTQYF. The CDR3 coding sequence is TGTGCCAGCAGCCCCTCCCACAGCACAGATACGCAGTATTTT.

This clonotype was detected ten times or more. V is TRBV30 and J is TRBJ1-4; 9 positions match TRBD1. CDR1 is GTSNPN and CDR2 is SVGIG in the germline V gene (reference sequence). This CDR3 is 15 amino acids long. The J segment lost 8 bases and the V segment lost 3 bases, leaving 10 bases of the junction unmatched. Here the CDR3 reads CAWRPPGQGREKLFF. CDR3 in DNA: TGTGCCTGGAGACCTCCGGGACAGGGTCGGGAAAAACTGTTTTTT.